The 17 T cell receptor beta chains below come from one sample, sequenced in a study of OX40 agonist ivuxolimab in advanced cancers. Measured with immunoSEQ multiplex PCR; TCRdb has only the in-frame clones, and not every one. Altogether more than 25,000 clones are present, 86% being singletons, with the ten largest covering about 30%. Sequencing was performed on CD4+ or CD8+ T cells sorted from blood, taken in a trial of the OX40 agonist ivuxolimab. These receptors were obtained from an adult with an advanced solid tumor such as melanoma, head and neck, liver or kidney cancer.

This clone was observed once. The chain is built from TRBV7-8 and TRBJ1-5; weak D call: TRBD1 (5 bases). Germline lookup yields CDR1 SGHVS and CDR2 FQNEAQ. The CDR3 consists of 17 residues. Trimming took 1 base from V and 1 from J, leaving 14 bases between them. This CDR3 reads CASSLGGTRGSNQPQHF. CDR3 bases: TGTGCCAGCAGCTTAGGGGGGACTAGGGGAAGCAATCAGCCCCAGCATTTT.

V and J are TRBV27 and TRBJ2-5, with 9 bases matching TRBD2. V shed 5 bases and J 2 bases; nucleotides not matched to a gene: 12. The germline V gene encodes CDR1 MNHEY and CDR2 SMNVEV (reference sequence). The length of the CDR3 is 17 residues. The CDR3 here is CASSLQGSLAGQETQYF. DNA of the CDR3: TGTGCCAGCAGTCTCCAAGGGTCCCTAGCGGGGCAAGAGACCCAGTACTTC.

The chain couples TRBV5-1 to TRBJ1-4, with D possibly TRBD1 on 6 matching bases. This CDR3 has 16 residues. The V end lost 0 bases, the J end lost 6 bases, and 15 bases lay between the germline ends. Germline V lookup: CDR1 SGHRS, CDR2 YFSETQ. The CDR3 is CASSLGNLGADEKLFF. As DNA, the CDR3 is TGCGCCAGCAGCTTGGGTAATCTGGGGGCAGATGAAAAACTGTTTTTT.

CDR3 residues: CASSSRQTYEQYF. The CDR3 coding sequence is TGTGCCAGCAGTTCCCGACAGACCTACGAGCAGTACTTC. V gene TRBV27 combines with J gene TRBJ2-7; TRBD1 might be the D (5 bases). V was cut by 4 bases and J by 2 bases, with 9 bases left in between. The CDR3 contains 13 residues. Germline V gives CDR1 MNHEY, CDR2 SMNVEV (reference sequence).

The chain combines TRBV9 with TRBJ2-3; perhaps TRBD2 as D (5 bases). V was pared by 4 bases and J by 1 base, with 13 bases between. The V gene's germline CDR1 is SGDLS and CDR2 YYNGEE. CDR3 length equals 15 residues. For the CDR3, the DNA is TGTGCCAGCAGCCTAAGCGGAGGAGGCACAGATACGCAGTATTTT. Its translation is CASSLSGGGTDTQYF. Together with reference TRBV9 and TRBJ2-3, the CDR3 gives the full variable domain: DSGVTQTPKHLITATGQRVTLRCSPRSGDLSVYWYQQSLDQGLQFLIQYYNGEERAKGNILERFSAQQFPDLHSELNLSSLELGDSALYFCASSLSGGGTDTQYFGPGTRLTVL.

The CDR3 loop is CASWTGGASPLHF. Here the CDR3 DNA reads TGTGCCAGCTGGACAGGGGGTGCTTCACCCCTCCACTTT. V gene TRBV28 combines with J gene TRBJ1-6, with TRBD1 matching over 10 bases. Germline CDR1 MDHEN, CDR2 SYDVKM. The CDR3 has 13 residues. V trimming: 8 bases; J trimming: 9 bases; junction bases outside the gene matches: 4.

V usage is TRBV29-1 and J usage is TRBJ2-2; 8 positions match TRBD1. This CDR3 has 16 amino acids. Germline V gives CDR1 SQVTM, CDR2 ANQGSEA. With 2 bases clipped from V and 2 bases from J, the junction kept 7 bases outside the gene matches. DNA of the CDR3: TGCAGCGTTGAAAGAGGACAGGGCGATAACACCGGGGAGCTGTTTTTT. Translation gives CSVERGQGDNTGELFF.

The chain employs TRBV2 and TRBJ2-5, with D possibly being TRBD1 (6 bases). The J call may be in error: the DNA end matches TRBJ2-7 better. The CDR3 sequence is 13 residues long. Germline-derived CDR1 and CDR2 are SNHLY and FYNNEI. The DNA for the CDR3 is TGTGCCAGCAGTAGACAGGAAAAATACGAGCAGTACTTC. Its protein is CASSRQEKYEQYF.

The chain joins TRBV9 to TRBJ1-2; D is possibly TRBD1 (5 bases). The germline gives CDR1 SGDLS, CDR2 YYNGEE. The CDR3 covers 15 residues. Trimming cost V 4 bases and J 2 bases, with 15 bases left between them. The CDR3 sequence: CASSPQGLGNYGYTF. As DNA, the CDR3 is TGTGCCAGCAGCCCCCAGGGATTAGGCAACTATGGCTACACCTTC.

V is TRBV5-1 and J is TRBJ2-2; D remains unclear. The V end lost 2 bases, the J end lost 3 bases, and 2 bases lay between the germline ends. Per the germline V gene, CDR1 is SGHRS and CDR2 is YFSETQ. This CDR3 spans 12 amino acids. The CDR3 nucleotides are TGCGCCAGCAGCTTTGACACCGGGGAGCTGTTTTTT. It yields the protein CASSFDTGELFF.

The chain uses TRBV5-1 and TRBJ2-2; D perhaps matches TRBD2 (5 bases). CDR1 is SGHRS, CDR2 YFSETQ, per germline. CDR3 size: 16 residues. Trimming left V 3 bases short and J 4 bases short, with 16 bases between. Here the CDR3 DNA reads TGCGCCAGCAGCTGGACCCCCGTTGGGAGCACCGGGGAGCTGTTTTTT. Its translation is CASSWTPVGSTGELFF.

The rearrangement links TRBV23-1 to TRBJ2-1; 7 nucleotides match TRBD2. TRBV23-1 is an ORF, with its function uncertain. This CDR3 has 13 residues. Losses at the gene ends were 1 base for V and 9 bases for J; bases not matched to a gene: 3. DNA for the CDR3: TGCGCCAGCAGTCAATTGCGACTAGCTGAGCAGTTCTTC. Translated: CASSQLRLAEQFF.

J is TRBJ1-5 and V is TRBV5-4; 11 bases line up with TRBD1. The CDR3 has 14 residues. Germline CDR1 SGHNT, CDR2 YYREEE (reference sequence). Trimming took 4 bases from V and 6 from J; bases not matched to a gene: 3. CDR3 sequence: CASSDGTGGQPQHF. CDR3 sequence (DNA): TGTGCCAGCAGCGACGGGACAGGGGGTCAGCCCCAGCATTTT.

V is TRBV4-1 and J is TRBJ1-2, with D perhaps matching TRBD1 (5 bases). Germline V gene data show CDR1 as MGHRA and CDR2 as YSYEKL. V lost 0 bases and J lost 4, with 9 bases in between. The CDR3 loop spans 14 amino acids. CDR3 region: CASSQDPTGYGYTF. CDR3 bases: TGCGCCAGCAGCCAAGATCCCACAGGCTATGGCTACACCTTC.

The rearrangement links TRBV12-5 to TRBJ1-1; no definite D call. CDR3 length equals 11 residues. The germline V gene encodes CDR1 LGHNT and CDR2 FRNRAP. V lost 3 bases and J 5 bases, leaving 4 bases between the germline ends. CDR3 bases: TGTGCTAGTGGTTTCGGGACTGAAGCTTTCTTT. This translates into CASGFGTEAFF.

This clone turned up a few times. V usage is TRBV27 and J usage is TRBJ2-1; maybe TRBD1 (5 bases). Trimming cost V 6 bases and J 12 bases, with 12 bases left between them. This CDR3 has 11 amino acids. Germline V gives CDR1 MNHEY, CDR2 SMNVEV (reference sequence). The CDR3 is CASSRVVGQFF. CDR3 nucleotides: TGTGCCAGCAGCAGGGTGGTTGGGCAGTTCTTC.

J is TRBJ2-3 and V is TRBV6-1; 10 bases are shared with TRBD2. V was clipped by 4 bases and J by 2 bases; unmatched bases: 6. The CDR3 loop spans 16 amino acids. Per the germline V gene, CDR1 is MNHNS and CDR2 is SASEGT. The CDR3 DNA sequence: TGTGCCAGCAGTGCCCCACTAGCGGGGTACACAGATACGCAGTATTTT. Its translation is CASSAPLAGYTDTQYF.